This TCR beta chain is drawn from a study of shared clonotypes between healthy human individuals. With respect to this clone: The antigen remains undetermined. This sample includes further DNA sequences coding for the same CDR3.

CDR3 length: 13 residues. Germline V lookup: CDR1 SGHRS, CDR2 YFSETQ. Trimming took 0 bases from V and 4 from J, leaving 8 bases between them. Whole-study results and caveats: Naive subsets tended to show greater estimated richness than memory subsets.

Sequencing used immunoSEQ multiplex PCR; TCRdb keeps in-frame clones, though not all of them. This table holds around 1.1 million clones, 60% to 85% found once. The TCR sequence derives from a man between 18 and 35 years old in good health. Some clones in this sample may be carry-over from other donors' samples. The chain combines TRBV5-1 with TRBJ2-7, with TRBD2 as a possible D gene (6 bases). The sequencing sample was made of memory CD4+ T cells from PBMCs. The subset was: CD45RA-negative fraction. In nucleotides, the CDR3 is TGCGCCAGCAGCTTGGAGGGAGGTTACGAGCAGTACTTC. Encoded protein: CASSLEGGYEQYF.